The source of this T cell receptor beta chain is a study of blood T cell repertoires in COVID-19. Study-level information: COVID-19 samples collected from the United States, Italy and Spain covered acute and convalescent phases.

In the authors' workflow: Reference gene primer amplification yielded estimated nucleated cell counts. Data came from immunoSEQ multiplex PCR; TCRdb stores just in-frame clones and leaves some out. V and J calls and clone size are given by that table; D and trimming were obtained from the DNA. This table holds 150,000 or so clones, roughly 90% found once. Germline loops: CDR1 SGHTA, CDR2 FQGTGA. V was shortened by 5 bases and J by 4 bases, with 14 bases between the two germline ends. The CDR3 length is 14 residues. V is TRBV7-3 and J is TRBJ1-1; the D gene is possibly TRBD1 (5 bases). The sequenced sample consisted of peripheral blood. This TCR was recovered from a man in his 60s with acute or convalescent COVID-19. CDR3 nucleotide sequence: TGTGCCAGCAGCACGGGGGAGTGGGGCACTGAAGCTTTCTTT. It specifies CASSTGEWGTEAFF.